This T cell receptor beta chain derives from a study of cytomegalovirus exposure and HLA in healthy donors (dated 2017 in TCRdb). Describing the broader study: According to a later analysis, one platform produced both the approximately 110 validation repertoires and the 620 or so repertoires of the first cohort. The study aimed to test whether signatures of past pathogen exposure could be identified by cataloging public T cell receptors. A separate validation cohort of about 110 different subjects was used in addition to the 666-subject first cohort. To predict cytomegalovirus infection status, the study brought together high-throughput TCR immunosequencing, statistical association of individual TCRs with disease status, and machine learning. Study-wide conclusions, independent of this receptor: According to the authors, the approach could potentially be generalized to other disease states and immunological phenotypes. All 110 or so repertoires were used to score co-occurrence in the validation cohort in a later analysis, because that analysis had no HLA typing for the cohort. Three of the identified cytomegalovirus-associated TCR beta chains were confirmed in vitro to be specific for cytomegalovirus antigens. In both the original and validation cohorts, the classifier was reported to diagnose cytomegalovirus status with high specificity and sensitivity. The study listed 164 TCR beta chains as associated with cytomegalovirus. Subsequent analysis determined that TCRs grouped into clusters in the first cohort also showed a tendency toward co-occurrence across the 120 validation repertoires, and 85% to 95% of cluster scores exceeded 0. While some public TCRs were present in many individuals, most TCR sequences turned up only very rarely across donors.

In regard to this clone: Its antigen target is currently unknown. Per-base qualities were not stored, and no clone one base away is much larger.

From the cysteine through the phenylalanine, the CDR3 covers 14 amino acids. CDR3 DNA is the only sequence kept; it has 42 bases, read in frame from the first base. V is shortened by 3 bases, J by 6 bases, and the region joining them spans 12 bases. For CDR1 and CDR2, the germline V gene lists KGHSH and LQKENI. The donors were included in the validation cohort of 120 subjects, a group kept apart from the roughly 700-subject first cohort. The library relied on the immunoSEQ multiplex PCR assay. Under the source paper's analysis protocol: A statistical classification framework was developed to diagnose cytomegalovirus status using the catalog of TCR beta chain sequences. The clones in this table, taken by TCRdb from immuneACCESS, are in-frame only. Not every clone is retained; where verified, under half of the shortfall comes from an unresolved V gene, and the cause of the rest is unknown. The V and J calls and clone size are taken from that table; D and trimming were inferred from the DNA. Across this sample there are hundreds of thousands of clones, with roughly 90% seen only once. The ten largest make up approximately 12% of the sample.

This sequence originates from a man younger than 35 in good health and CMV-seropositive. Sequences were obtained from PBMCs. The chain is made from TRBV18 and TRBJ1-5; perhaps TRBD1 is the D gene, with 5 bases matching. The base sequence is TGTGCCAGCTCACCGGCGGGGGGTGGTCAGCCCCAGCATTTT. This is translated as CASSPAGGGQPQHF.